This TCR beta chain was profiled in a study of T cells in Graves' hyperthyroidism and ophthalmopathy. Study-level results: Clonotypes that were expanded in thyroid above 0.001 mostly appeared in blood too.

Absent ophthalmopathy progression within 18 months defined stable Graves' hyperthyroidism. Hyperthyroidism, newly diagnosed and lasting under 2 months, affected patients aged 18 to 65. Fresh peripheral blood, roughly 10 ml, was the source of the PBMCs. This clonotype was detected only once. The antigen remains unidentified. Amplification of TCR beta CDR3 regions used RNA as the template. The HTBI primer set was used in a first-round RT-PCR of the TCR CDR3. MiXCR, applied by TCRdb to the multiplex PCR reads, yields one record per CDR3 protein. Of roughly 700,000 distinct CDR3 sequences in the sample, 30% to 40% were seen once. This clonotype was sampled from a woman aged 40 to 50 with Graves' hyperthyroidism. Sequenced input: blood.

CDR3 region: CTSSLMGTANTGELFF. The DNA of the CDR3 is TGTACCAGCAGCTTGATGGGGACAGCGAACACCGGGGAGCTGTTTTTT. This rearrangement joins TRBV7-2 to TRBJ2-2; 7 nucleotides align to TRBD1. The germline gives CDR1 SGHTA, CDR2 FQGNSA. The CDR3 spans 16 residues. After removal of 3 bases from V and 0 bases from J, the junction contained 4 bases not matched to a gene.